Detailed here is one TCR beta chain. The data stem from a study of blood T cell repertoires in COVID-19. The CDR3 consists of 14 residues. V lost 0 bases to trimming and J lost 0 bases, with 6 bases between them. The germline gives CDR1 SGHRS, CDR2 YFSETQ. Using immunoSEQ multiplex PCR, the repertoire was profiled, and TCRdb retains in-frame clones only, with some absent. The table has roughly 150,000 clones, approximately 90% seen once. The TCR comes from a woman aged 70 to 79 with COVID-19, enrolled during active disease. The genes are TRBV5-1 and TRBJ1-1, with a tentative D call TRBD1 (5 bases). What was sequenced was peripheral blood. CDR3 nucleotides: TGCGCCAGCAGCTTGGGGACACTGAACACTGAAGCTTTCTTT. Amino acids: CASSLGTLNTEAFF.